The next 30 T cell receptor beta chains were all read from a single sample in a study of graft-versus-host responses after intestinal transplantation. The assay was immunoSEQ multiplex PCR, and TCRdb's table has in-frame clones only and misses some. The repertoire holds tens of thousands of clones, with just under 95% as singletons. The material was PBMCs, obtained around 800 days after a first intestinal transplant, on the day of a second. These receptors all stem from a human patient who received an intestinal transplant, so some T cells may come from the graft donor.

This sequence joins TRBV10-2 and TRBJ2-7; 11 bases line up with TRBD2. J was trimmed by 4 bases and V by 6 bases; bases with no gene match: 5. The germline gives CDR1 WSHSY, CDR2 SAAADI. The CDR3 loop spans 14 amino acids. This CDR3 is CASRLAGGTYEQYF. Here the CDR3 DNA reads TGCGCCAGCAGATTAGCGGGAGGGACGTACGAGCAGTACTTC.

The chain employs TRBV6-6 and TRBJ2-7, with 7 bases matching TRBD1. Germline values: CDR1 MNHNY, CDR2 SVGAGI (reference sequence). The CDR3 contains 14 residues. Trimming cost V 2 bases and J 2 bases; bases outside gene matches: 3. Here the CDR3 reads CASSYRDSAYEQYF. CDR3 bases: TGTGCCAGCAGTTACCGGGACAGCGCCTACGAGCAGTACTTC.

This clone appeared once. This sequence joins TRBV6-5 and TRBJ2-5, with D tentatively TRBD1 (6 bases). CDR3 length: 12 amino acids. V was cut by 6 bases and J by 3 bases, with 8 bases left in between. Germline assignment: CDR1 MNHEY and CDR2 SVGAGI. Here the CDR3 DNA reads TGTGCCAGCAGAAGGACAGAAGAGACCCAGTACTTC. Residues: CASRRTEETQYF.

The rearrangement joins TRBV6-5 to TRBJ1-1, with D possibly matching TRBD1 (6 bases). From germline, CDR1 is MNHEY and CDR2 SVGAGI. The CDR3 has 15 residues. Trimming left V 5 bases short and J 5 bases short, with 18 bases between. CDR3 in amino acids: CASSPQTGLGTEAFF. In DNA, the CDR3 is TGTGCCAGCAGTCCGCAGACAGGTCTTGGTACTGAAGCTTTCTTT.

This clone showed up just once. The chain is built from TRBV21-1 and TRBJ2-5; the table's D call of TRBD1 was not tested on the DNA. TRBV21-1 is classified as a pseudogene. CDR3 length equals 15 residues. In nucleotides, the CDR3 is TGTGCCAGCAGCGCCTTAGAGGAAGGGGGAGAGACCCAGTACTTC. Encoded protein: CASSALEEGGETQYF.

The V and J genes are TRBV21-1 and TRBJ2-7; the D call in the table, TRBD1, was not verified against the DNA. TRBV21-1 is a listed pseudogene. This CDR3 is 18 amino acids long. CDR3 sequence reads: CASNITPLHASREYEQYF. In DNA form, the CDR3 reads TGTGCCAGCAATATTACCCCCCTCCACGCCTCCAGGGAATACGAGCAGTACTTC.

J is TRBJ2-5 and V is TRBV27; TRBD2 matches 13 bases. With the DNA end fitting TRBJ2-7 better, the J assignment may be wrong. The CDR3 runs 17 residues. Germline values: CDR1 MNHEY, CDR2 SMNVEV (reference sequence). CDR3 DNA sequence: TGTGCCAGCAGTTCAACCGGACTAGCGGGAGTATGGGACGAGCAGTACTTC. Its translation is CASSSTGLAGVWDEQYF.

The chain combines TRBV7-9 with TRBJ2-2; perhaps TRBD2 as D (6 bases). The CDR3 has 15 amino acids. The V gene's germline CDR1 is SEHNR and CDR2 FQNEAQ (reference sequence). V lost 4 bases, J lost 8 bases, and 17 bases lay in between. The CDR3 sequence is CASSSTVSGGGELFF. In nucleotides, the CDR3 is TGTGCCAGCAGCTCCACCGTTAGCGGCGGGGGGGAGCTGTTTTTT. Filled out from reference TRBV7-9 and TRBJ2-2, the complete variable domain reads DTGVSQNPRHKITKRGQNVTFRCDPISEHNRLYWYRQTLGQGPEFLTYFQNEAQLEKSRLLSDRFSAERPKGSFSTLEIQRTEQGDSAMYLCASSSTVSGGGELFFGEGSRLTVL.

By share, this clone counts as medium-sized. The chain employs TRBV6-4 and TRBJ2-1, with 9 bases matching TRBD2. V lost 6 bases, J lost 4 bases, and 7 bases stayed unmatched. Germline CDR1 is MRHNA and CDR2 is SNTAGT. There are 15 residues in the CDR3. The DNA of the CDR3 is TGTGCCAGCAGCGATCTAGCGGGATCATACAATGAGCAGTTCTTC. Translated, it gives CASSDLAGSYNEQFF.

The chain couples TRBV2 to TRBJ1-2, with D maybe TRBD1 (5 bases). Germline CDR1 is SNHLY and CDR2 is FYNNEI. Deletions cut 3 bases from V and 8 bases from J, with 13 bases between. This CDR3 region has 13 residues. The CDR3 spells CASSDDSLLGYTF. CDR3 DNA: TGTGCCAGCAGTGACGACAGCCTCTTAGGCTACACCTTC.

This clone was found a few times. The rearrangement links TRBV5-8 to TRBJ2-7; TRBD2 is a possible D gene (6 bases). Trimming left V 0 bases short and J 2 bases short, with 9 bases between. CDR3 length: 14 residues. Germline V gives CDR1 SGHTS, CDR2 YDEGEE. In DNA, the CDR3 is TGTGCCAGCAGCTTGGGGTCGGGGGCCTACGAGCAGTACTTC. Protein sequence: CASSLGSGAYEQYF.

The chain couples TRBV30 to TRBJ1-1; D is uncertain. Germline V gene sequence: CDR1 GTSNPN, CDR2 SVGIG (reference sequence). The length of the CDR3 is 13 residues. V lost 0 bases and J 1 base, leaving 6 bases between the germline ends. CDR3 coding DNA: TGTGCCTGGAGTGTACGGGGGAACACTGAAGCTTTCTTT. Residues: CAWSVRGNTEAFF.

This sequence joins TRBV5-1 and TRBJ2-2; no firm D call. CDR1 is SGHRS and CDR2 is YFSETQ in the germline V gene. Trimming took 3 bases from V and 3 from J, leaving 12 bases between them. The CDR3 sequence is 15 residues long. The CDR3 DNA reads as TGCGCCAGCAGCTACGGAAGTAGCTACACCGGGGAGCTGTTTTTT. Translation: CASSYGSSYTGELFF. The full variable domain, its missing parts supplied by reference TRBV5-1 and TRBJ2-2, is KAGVTQTPRYLIKTRGQQVTLSCSPISGHRSVSWYQQTPGQGLQFLFEYFSETQRNKGNFPGRFSGRQFSNSRSEMNVSTLELGDSALYLCASSYGSSYTGELFFGEGSRLTVL.

CDR3 DNA sequence: TGTGCCAGCAGCTTGTGGCGTGTGGCCGCACCAAGGGGCAATGAGCAGTTCTTC. Encoded protein: CASSLWRVAAPRGNEQFF. J is TRBJ2-1 and V is TRBV5-6; tentative D call: TRBD1 (5 bases). Germline V gene data show CDR1 as SGHDT and CDR2 as YYEEEE. The CDR3 consists of 18 residues. Trimming pared 1 base from V and 6 bases from J, leaving 23 bases between. The variable domain in full, with the rest retrieved from reference TRBV5-6 and TRBJ2-1, is DAGVTQSPTHLIKTRGQQVTLRCSPKSGHDTVSWYQQALGQGPQFIFQYYEEEERQRGNFPDRFSGHQFPNYSSELNVNALLLGDSALYLCASSLWRVAAPRGNEQFFGPGTRLTVL.

J is TRBJ2-7 and V is TRBV6-5; possibly TRBD1 for D (5 bases). This CDR3 spans 14 amino acids. Between the trimmed V and J ends, which lost 3 bases and 2 bases, there was a span of 11 bases. Per the germline V gene, CDR1 is MNHEY and CDR2 is SVGAGI. The DNA for the CDR3 is TGTGCCAGCAGTTATGAGGAACAGGCCTACGAGCAGTACTTC. It specifies CASSYEEQAYEQYF.

The V and J genes are TRBV9 and TRBJ2-5, with 9 nucleotides matching TRBD2. V shed 0 bases and J 5 bases; nucleotides not matched to a gene: 8. The CDR3 length is 16 residues. Germline CDR1 is SGDLS and CDR2 is YYNGEE. The CDR3 sequence is CASSVDGLAGPETQYF. The CDR3, as DNA: TGTGCCAGCAGCGTAGACGGGCTAGCGGGACCCGAGACCCAGTACTTC.

This clone was seen only once. The chain has TRBV25-1 and TRBJ1-1; D gene uncertain. Germline CDR1 is MGHDK and CDR2 is SYGVNS. Trimming shortened V by 3 bases and J by 1 base, and 0 bases separated the two germline ends. The CDR3 extends over 11 amino acids. The CDR3 nucleotides are TGTGCCAGCAGTGAGAACACTGAAGCTTTCTTT. Translating it yields CASSENTEAFF.

This clone was seen only a few times. The chain has TRBV6-5 and TRBJ2-7; TRBD2 matches 8 bases. Looked up from germline, CDR1 is MNHEY and CDR2 is SVGAGI. This CDR3 region has 13 residues. The V segment lost 6 bases and the J segment 2 bases; nucleotides outside the gene matches: 3. The CDR3 loop is CASRVAGTYEQYF. The CDR3 DNA reads TGTGCCAGCAGGGTAGCGGGGACCTACGAGCAGTACTTC.

V and J are TRBV9 and TRBJ1-3; maybe TRBD1 (6 bases). The ends were cut back, 7 bases at V and 0 bases at J, with 11 bases in the middle. Germline V gene lookup returns CDR1 SGDLS and CDR2 YYNGEE. This CDR3 is 14 amino acids long. Written as DNA, the CDR3 is TGTGCCAGCGGGAAGGGGGGCTCTGGAAACACCATATATTTT. Translating it yields CASGKGGSGNTIYF.

Comment on this clone: The germline gene is not matched at one end of the junction; a read error may be the cause. The chain couples TRBV5-6 to TRBJ2-7; D unresolved. The CDR3 is 13 residues long. Germline assignment: CDR1 SGHDT and CDR2 YYEEEE. CDR3 region: CASSLAFPDEQYF. For the CDR3, the DNA is TGTGCCAGCAGTTTGGCGTTTCCGGACGAGCAGTACTTC.

The gene calls are TRBV6-5 and TRBJ2-7, with 7 bases aligning to TRBD2. Germline V CDR1 and CDR2: MNHEY, SVGAGI. The CDR3 is 15 amino acids. V was pared by 0 bases and J by 2 bases, with 4 bases of the junction left unmatched. CDR3 protein: CASSYSASGTYEQYF. As DNA, the CDR3 is TGTGCCAGCAGTTACTCGGCTAGCGGTACCTACGAGCAGTACTTC.

The CDR3 coding sequence is TGTGCCAGCAGCTTAGGTCCGGGACAGCGGCCCGAAGAGACCCAGTACTTC. Its translation is CASSLGPGQRPEETQYF. The rearrangement links TRBV7-8 to TRBJ2-5, with 7 positions matching TRBD1. There are 17 residues in the CDR3. CDR1 SGHVS and CDR2 FQNEAQ come from the germline V gene. The J segment lost 3 bases and the V segment lost 1 base, leaving 11 bases of the junction unmatched.

The rearrangement links TRBV11-3 to TRBJ2-3, with 16 bases matching TRBD2. The germline gives CDR1 SGHNT, CDR2 YENEEA. V dropped 5 bases and J dropped 4; count of bases not matched to a gene: 6. The CDR3 length is 17 residues. This CDR3 reads CASSPGLAGGGADTQYF. CDR3 nucleotide sequence: TGTGCCAGCAGCCCGGGACTAGCGGGAGGGGGGGCAGATACGCAGTATTTT.

V is TRBV27 and J is TRBJ2-3; maybe TRBD1 (5 bases). The V end lost 8 bases, the J end lost 3 bases, and 21 bases lay between the germline ends. The length of the CDR3 is 16 residues. Germline-derived CDR1 and CDR2 are MNHEY and SMNVEV (reference sequence). Here the CDR3 reads CASVPRGLVGTDTQYF. CDR3 DNA: TGTGCCAGCGTTCCTAGGGGCCTCGTGGGAACAGATACGCAGTATTTT.

This clone was seen more than once but under ten times. Here the CDR3 reads CASSGLAGGIGELFF. In DNA, the CDR3 is TGTGCCAGCAGCGGACTAGCGGGAGGGATCGGGGAGCTGTTTTTT. This sequence joins TRBV6-1 and TRBJ2-2, with 15 bases identical to TRBD2. In germline, CDR1 is MNHNS, CDR2 SASEGT. This CDR3 has 15 residues. After removal of 6 bases from V and 7 bases from J, the junction contained 3 bases not matched to a gene.

The chain links TRBV5-1 to TRBJ1-2, with D hard to call. CDR3 length equals 14 residues. The V gene's germline CDR1 is SGHRS and CDR2 YFSETQ. V was pared by 4 bases and J by 3 bases, with 13 bases between. The CDR3 sequence is CASSISIGDYGYTF. The CDR3, as DNA: TGCGCCAGCAGCATCTCAATTGGTGACTATGGCTACACCTTC.

The CDR3 reads CASSIGLADIYNEQFF. CDR3 coding DNA: TGTGCCAGTAGTATAGGACTAGCGGACATTTACAATGAGCAGTTCTTC. This rearrangement joins TRBV19 to TRBJ2-1; TRBD2 matches 9 bases. CDR3 length: 16 amino acids. CDR1 LNHDA and CDR2 SQIVND come from the germline V gene (reference sequence). With 1 base clipped from V and 4 bases from J, the junction kept 5 bases outside the gene matches.

This clone is medium-sized in the sample. The chain has TRBV6-4 and TRBJ1-1, with D uncertain. This CDR3 has 13 residues. Germline lookup yields CDR1 MRHNA and CDR2 SNTAGT. V gave up 0 bases and J gave up 2 bases, with 4 bases separating them. The chain's CDR3 is CASSDSDNTEAFF. The CDR3 DNA follows: TGTGCCAGCAGTGACTCGGACAACACTGAAGCTTTCTTT.

This clone came up once. The chain carries TRBV13 and TRBJ2-6, with D hard to call. V was pared by 1 base and J by 0 bases, with 10 bases between. CDR1 is PRHDT and CDR2 is FYEKMQ in the germline V gene (reference sequence). This CDR3 has 17 amino acids. CDR3: CASSLASMGSGANVLTF. The CDR3 DNA follows: TGTGCCAGCAGCTTAGCTTCAATGGGCTCTGGGGCCAACGTCCTGACTTTC.

V usage is TRBV19 and J usage is TRBJ2-1; TRBD2 agrees at 7 bases. The germline V gene has CDR1 LNHDA and CDR2 SQIVND (reference sequence). V lost 7 bases and J lost 5; bases outside the gene matches: 5. This CDR3 is built from 13 residues. CDR3 in DNA: TGTGCCAGTACCACTAGCGCCCACAATGAGCAGTTCTTC. It codes for CASTTSAHNEQFF.